The 29 T cell receptor beta chains listed next were all sequenced from one sample in a study of CD8+ T cells in alopecia areata. Sequencing used cDNA as its template, made by extracting RNA and reverse transcribing it. The data were produced by immunoSEQ multiplex PCR, yet TCRdb's version contains in-frame clones alone and is incomplete. Of 80,000 or so clones listed, 66% were seen once; the top ten hold 20% to 25%. Treatment in this sample: oral pan-JAK inhibitor, 5-10 mg twice daily. The starting material was CD8+ T cells sorted from blood, obtained at week 24, from a patient treated with tofacitinib. The source of these receptors is a human donor with alopecia areata.

In this sample, this clone turned up a few times. V and J are TRBV5-4 and TRBJ2-1; D may be TRBD1 or TRBD2 (5 bases each). Germline values: CDR1 SGHNT, CDR2 YYREEE (reference sequence). The CDR3 totals 13 residues. V lost 5 bases and J lost 5, with 11 bases in between. DNA of the CDR3: TGTGCCAGCAGAAGGGACGACCACAATGAGCAGTTCTTC. Protein: CASRRDDHNEQFF.

As DNA, the CDR3 is TGTGCCAGCAGTTACTCGACGCGAAACACGCAGTATTTT. Amino acids: CASSYSTRNTQYF. The V and J genes are TRBV6-5 and TRBJ2-3; no reliable D call. This CDR3 contains 13 residues. Per the germline V gene, CDR1 is MNHEY and CDR2 is SVGAGI. The germline V and J ends were trimmed by 0 bases and 9 bases, with 10 bases remaining between them.

This clone has a handful of counts. CDR3 DNA sequence: TGCGCCAGCAGCCAAGCTTCGATAGCGGGAGGTTTTGGCACAGATACGCAGTATTTT. Amino acids: CASSQASIAGGFGTDTQYF. The V call is TRBV4-1, the J call TRBJ2-3, with TRBD2 matching over 10 bases. V trimming: 1 base; J trimming: 1 base; junction bases outside the gene matches: 11. The CDR3 spans 19 residues. Germline V lookup: CDR1 MGHRA, CDR2 YSYEKL.

This clone turned up a few times. This sequence joins TRBV5-1 and TRBJ2-5; TRBD2 might be the D (6 bases). The CDR3 has 17 residues. CDR1 SGHRS and CDR2 YFSETQ come from the germline V gene. V was clipped by 3 bases and J by 0 bases, with 18 bases between them. The CDR3 sequence is CASSSDLAATDQETQYF. CDR3 nucleotides: TGCGCCAGCAGCTCAGATTTAGCGGCAACCGACCAAGAGACCCAGTACTTC.

The chain combines TRBV7-9 with TRBJ2-1, with TRBD2 identical over 8 bases. Losses at the gene ends were 2 bases for V and 4 bases for J; bases not matched to a gene: 13. From germline, CDR1 is SEHNR and CDR2 FQNEAQ (reference sequence). There are 18 residues in the CDR3. CDR3 sequence (DNA): TGTGCCAGCAGCTTATCTATTCTAGCGGGTGACTTTTACAATGAGCAGTTCTTC. Protein sequence: CASSLSILAGDFYNEQFF.

This chain links TRBV4-1 with TRBJ1-5; TRBD1 is a possible D gene (5 bases). The V gene lost 0 bases and the J gene lost 2 bases, with 11 bases spanning the gap. Germline lookup yields CDR1 MGHRA and CDR2 YSYEKL. The CDR3 runs 16 residues. Here the CDR3 reads CASSQDTGGGNQPQHF. CDR3 nucleotides: TGCGCCAGCAGCCAAGATACGGGGGGGGGCAATCAGCCCCAGCATTTT.

The J gene is TRBJ1-2, the V gene TRBV6-1, with TRBD1 as a possible D gene (5 bases). This CDR3 contains 13 residues. Germline assignment: CDR1 MNHNS and CDR2 SASEGT. The V and J ends lost 2 bases and 3 bases respectively, with 7 bases between them. The CDR3 DNA is TGTGCCAGCAGTGAACTGGGGGACTATGGCTACACCTTC. Translated: CASSELGDYGYTF.

This chain joins TRBV15 and TRBJ2-3, with D possibly matching TRBD1 (6 bases). Germline lookup yields CDR1 LNHNV and CDR2 YYDKDF (reference sequence). The CDR3 extends over 15 amino acids. The V and J ends lost 2 bases and 3 bases respectively, with 12 bases between them. In nucleotides, the CDR3 is TGTGCCACCAGCAGAACGGGGACATGGACAGATACGCAGTATTTT. It encodes CATSRTGTWTDTQYF. Complete variable domain (other parts from reference TRBV15 and TRBJ2-3): DAMVIQNPRYQVTQFGKPVTLSCSQTLNHNVMYWYQQKSSQAPKLLFHYYDKDFNNEADTPDNFQSRRPNTSFCFLDIRSPGLGDTAMYLCATSRTGTWTDTQYFGPGTRLTVL.

The chain is built from TRBV5-1 and TRBJ1-2; 7 bases are shared with TRBD1. Germline V CDR1 and CDR2: SGHRS, YFSETQ. CDR3 length equals 15 residues. V gave up 4 bases and J gave up 3 bases; unmatched junction bases: 9. This chain's CDR3 is CASSLMYRGDYGYTF. CDR3 DNA sequence: TGCGCCAGCAGCCTAATGTACAGGGGCGACTATGGCTACACCTTC.

The V and J genes are TRBV5-6 and TRBJ1-2; D perhaps matches TRBD1 (6 bases). Germline V CDR1 and CDR2: SGHDT, YYEEEE. This CDR3 has 14 amino acids. Between the trimmed V and J ends, which lost 4 bases and 0 bases, there was a span of 10 bases. The CDR3 here is CASSRDNPNYGYTF. The CDR3 DNA reads as TGTGCCAGCAGCCGGGACAACCCTAACTATGGCTACACCTTC.

The V gene is TRBV30, the J gene TRBJ2-2, with 8 bases identical to TRBD2. Trimming took 2 bases from V and 6 from J; bases not matched to a gene: 8. The CDR3 has 15 residues. Germline CDR1 GTSNPN, CDR2 SVGIG (reference sequence). The CDR3 DNA reads as TGTGCCTGGAGTCCAAGCGGGAGTTTCCCCGGGGAGCTGTTTTTT. Protein: CAWSPSGSFPGELFF.

The rearrangement uses TRBV5-6 and TRBJ2-7, with D perhaps matching TRBD1 (6 bases). V shed 2 bases and J shed 2 bases, with 14 bases lying between them. The germline V gene encodes CDR1 SGHDT and CDR2 YYEEEE. This CDR3 has 15 residues. CDR3 in amino acids: CASSFSPGAAYEQYF. The CDR3 DNA is TGTGCCAGCAGCTTTTCGCCAGGGGCTGCCTACGAGCAGTACTTC.

The chain couples TRBV23-1 to TRBJ2-5; D is possibly TRBD1 (6 bases). TRBV23-1 is an ORF, and what it does is uncertain. V shed 5 bases and J shed 3 bases, with 10 bases lying between them. The CDR3 contains 13 residues. The CDR3 DNA reads as TGCGCCAGCAGTACCCGGACAGAAGAGACCCAGTACTTC. Its protein product is CASSTRTEETQYF.

J is TRBJ1-4 and V is TRBV5-8, with 11 bases lining up with TRBD1. Germline assignment: CDR1 SGHTS and CDR2 YDEGEE. This CDR3 has 13 residues. Unmatched junction bases numbered 2, after V lost 7 bases and J lost 6 bases. The CDR3 here is CASGDRGDEKLFF. The CDR3 DNA follows: TGTGCCAGCGGGGACAGGGGGGATGAAAAACTGTTTTTT.

The chain is built from TRBV7-9 and TRBJ2-2; D call uncertain. Germline lookup yields CDR1 SEHNR and CDR2 FQNEAQ (reference sequence). V lost 1 base and J 3 bases, leaving 6 bases between the germline ends. The length of the CDR3 is 14 residues. DNA of the CDR3: TGTGCCAGCAGCTTAGGTGTGGACACCGGGGAGCTGTTTTTT. Translating it yields CASSLGVDTGELFF.

The V call is TRBV9, the J call TRBJ2-2; 8 positions agree with TRBD1. V trimming: 5 bases; J trimming: 0 bases; junction bases outside the gene matches: 3. The germline V gene has CDR1 SGDLS and CDR2 YYNGEE. This CDR3 comprises 15 residues. The CDR3 DNA reads as TGTGCCAGCAGGCCGACAGGGGCGAACACCGGGGAGCTGTTTTTT. Amino acid sequence: CASRPTGANTGELFF.

This clone occurred once. The chain joins TRBV5-1 to TRBJ2-7; D gene uncertain. This CDR3 contains 15 residues. V was trimmed by 0 bases and J by 4 bases, leaving 14 bases between them. Germline loops: CDR1 SGHRS, CDR2 YFSETQ. CDR3 DNA sequence: TGCGCCAGCAGCTTGGGGGCCAATGCAGGTTACGAGCAGTACTTC. Translation gives CASSLGANAGYEQYF.

This clone was picked up one time. The chain couples TRBV5-4 to TRBJ2-3; D could derive from TRBD1 or TRBD2 (5 bases each). There are 16 residues in the CDR3. Germline V gene sequence: CDR1 SGHNT, CDR2 YYREEE (reference sequence). Trimming removed 2 bases at V and 1 base at J, with 14 bases between. CDR3 protein: CASSFGTRTGTDTQYF. Here the CDR3 DNA reads TGTGCCAGCAGCTTCGGGACCCGCACAGGCACAGATACGCAGTATTTT.

There are a few counts of this clone. V is TRBV19 and J is TRBJ2-7; the match to TRBD1 covers 9 bases. V lost 9 bases and J lost 5; bases outside the gene matches: 14. The CDR3 totals 15 residues. The V gene's germline CDR1 is LNHDA and CDR2 SQIVND (reference sequence). CDR3 in DNA: TGTGCCAGCAGTTACGTAGGACAGGGGTTCGACGAGCAGTACTTC. This encodes CASSYVGQGFDEQYF.

The gene calls are TRBV27 and TRBJ2-3; D may be TRBD2 (5 bases). Germline CDR1 and CDR2: MNHEY and SMNVEV (reference sequence). CDR3 length: 19 amino acids. Deletions cut 5 bases from V and 0 bases from J, with 24 bases between. The CDR3 loop reads CASSPLGRSRAPSTDTQYF. The CDR3 DNA follows: TGTGCCAGCAGTCCCTTGGGCCGGTCGCGGGCGCCGAGCACAGATACGCAGTATTTT.

The DNA of the CDR3 is TGCGCCAGCAGCCAAGATCGGATCGGACAGGGGAGCACTGAAGCTTTCTTT. Its translation: CASSQDRIGQGSTEAFF. The chain carries TRBV4-3 and TRBJ1-1; the match to TRBD1 covers 9 bases. Germline CDR1 is LGHNA and CDR2 is YSLEER. The V segment lost 0 bases and the J segment 4 bases; nucleotides outside the gene matches: 9. CDR3 length: 17 residues.

The gene calls are TRBV6-5 and TRBJ2-2; perhaps TRBD1 as D (6 bases). Germline V gives CDR1 MNHEY, CDR2 SVGAGI. The CDR3 loop spans 16 amino acids. Trimming took off 0 bases at V and 0 bases at J, with 8 bases between the two ends. The CDR3 loop reads CASSYSGTSNTGELFF. As DNA, the CDR3 is TGTGCCAGCAGTTACTCCGGGACATCGAACACCGGGGAGCTGTTTTTT.

The V call is TRBV29-1, the J call TRBJ1-2; D is possibly TRBD1 (5 bases). V was shortened by 7 bases and J by 5 bases, with 11 bases between the two germline ends. Germline loops: CDR1 SQVTM, CDR2 ANQGSEA. This CDR3 has 11 residues. Here the CDR3 reads CSAEEGYGYTF. CDR3 bases: TGCAGCGCCGAGGAGGGGTATGGCTACACCTTC. The full variable domain, its missing parts supplied by reference TRBV29-1 and TRBJ1-2, is SAVISQKPSRDICQRGTSLTIQCQVDSQVTMMFWYRQQPGQSLTLIATANQGSEATYESGFVIDKFPISRPNLTFSTLTVSNMSPEDSSIYLCSAEEGYGYTFGSGTRLTVV.

CDR3 in DNA: TGCAGCGTTGTGGGACAGGGAGCTTTCTTT. Translated, it gives CSVVGQGAFF. The genes are TRBV29-1 and TRBJ1-1, with TRBD1 identical over 9 bases. V lost 4 bases, J lost 10 bases, and 1 base stayed unmatched. The germline gives CDR1 SQVTM, CDR2 ANQGSEA. The CDR3 is 10 residues long.

This clone was counted a single time. The chain joins TRBV7-9 to TRBJ1-2, with a possible D match to TRBD1 (5 bases). This CDR3 contains 12 residues. Trimming pared 0 bases from V and 10 bases from J, leaving 9 bases between. In germline, CDR1 is SEHNR, CDR2 FQNEAQ (reference sequence). The CDR3 loop reads CASSLARGSYTF. The DNA for the CDR3 is TGTGCCAGCAGCTTAGCGCGGGGGTCCTACACCTTC.

This clone was seen only once. The chain uses TRBV28 and TRBJ1-1, with D unclear. Germline V gene sequence: CDR1 MDHEN, CDR2 SYDVKM. Trimming removed 8 bases from V and 5 bases from J, with 15 bases in between. This CDR3 region has 13 residues. CDR3 in amino acids: CASGEDPDTEAFF. CDR3 DNA: TGTGCCAGCGGAGAGGACCCCGATACTGAAGCTTTCTTT.

Here the CDR3 DNA reads TGTGCCAGCAGCGCCGGACTAGCCCTCGAGCAGTACTTC. Translated, it gives CASSAGLALEQYF. V usage is TRBV5-6 and J usage is TRBJ2-7, with TRBD2 identical over 8 bases. Germline loops: CDR1 SGHDT, CDR2 YYEEEE. This CDR3 comprises 13 residues. The J segment lost 6 bases and the V segment lost 4 bases, leaving 6 bases of the junction unmatched.

This rearrangement joins TRBV6-5 to TRBJ2-3; 7 nucleotides align to TRBD2. The CDR3 runs to 15 residues. Germline values: CDR1 MNHEY, CDR2 SVGAGI. The J segment lost 7 bases and the V segment lost 0 bases, leaving 7 bases of the junction unmatched. The DNA of the CDR3 is TGTGCCAGCAGTTACTCCGCGGGAGAGAGTTATACGCAGTATTTT. Protein sequence: CASSYSAGESYTQYF.

The chain couples TRBV4-1 to TRBJ1-5, with D uncertain. The germline V gene has CDR1 MGHRA and CDR2 YSYEKL. Trimming took 0 bases from V and 0 from J, leaving 9 bases between them. The CDR3 spans 16 residues. The CDR3 sequence: CASSQEAAYSNQPQHF. The CDR3 nucleotides read TGCGCCAGCAGCCAAGAGGCGGCTTATAGCAATCAGCCCCAGCATTTT.